This is a list of T cell receptor beta chains from one sample in a study of cytomegalovirus exposure and HLA in healthy donors. Measured with immunoSEQ multiplex PCR; TCRdb has only the in-frame clones, and not every one. Of about 130,000 clones in the sample, 80% to 90% were seen once. Sequenced material: PBMCs. The source of these receptors is a woman between 40 and 50 years old in good health and CMV-seropositive. CDR3s include the opening cysteine and the closing phenylalanine or tryptophan. A D gene is named only where the DNA matches it firmly. Clone size is given for some rows only: seen once, a few or many times, or a class if the clone is expanded.

d_call: -; j_call: TRBJ2-1; clone_size: -; v_call: TRBV7-2; cdr3_nt: TGTGCCAGCAGCTCCCCGGGCTACAATGAGCAGTTCTTC; cdr3_aa: CASSSPGYNEQFF
d_call: TRBD1; j_call: TRBJ1-2; clone_size: -; v_call: TRBV5-1; cdr3_nt: TGCGCCAGCAGCTTACAAAAGACAGGGCCTAACTATGGCTACACCTTC; cdr3_aa: CASSLQKTGPNYGYTF
d_call: TRBD1; j_call: TRBJ2-7; clone_size: few; v_call: TRBV27; cdr3_nt: TGTGCCAGCAGTCCGTTGGACAGGGCAGCCTACGAGCAGTACTTC; cdr3_aa: CASSPLDRAAYEQYF
d_call: TRBD1; j_call: TRBJ2-3; clone_size: -; v_call: TRBV12-5; cdr3_nt: TGTGCTAGTGGTACAATAACAGGGGGGAGCACAGATACGCAGTATTTT; cdr3_aa: CASGTITGGSTDTQYF
d_call: -; j_call: TRBJ1-6; clone_size: -; v_call: TRBV4-2; cdr3_nt: TGTGCCAGCAGCCTTCCGGCTAACAGTTCACCCCTCCACTTT; cdr3_aa: CASSLPANSSPLHF
d_call: TRBD1; j_call: TRBJ2-1; clone_size: -; v_call: TRBV9; cdr3_nt: TGTGCCAGCAGCGTTCGCGGGACAGGGGGCTACAATGAGCAGTTCTTC; cdr3_aa: CASSVRGTGGYNEQFF
d_call: TRBD2; j_call: TRBJ2-3; clone_size: -; v_call: TRBV14; cdr3_nt: TGTGCCAGCAGCCAGCGAAGGACTAGCGGGAGAGACCATACGCAGTATTTT; cdr3_aa: CASSQRRTSGRDHTQYF
d_call: -; j_call: TRBJ1-1; clone_size: once; v_call: TRBV2; cdr3_nt: TGTGCCAGCAGCTTGTTGGGGGGTAACACTGAAGCTTTCTTT; cdr3_aa: CASSLLGGNTEAFF
d_call: TRBD2; j_call: TRBJ2-7; clone_size: -; v_call: TRBV7-9; cdr3_nt: TGTGCCAGCAGCGCTCGACTAGCGGGAAGTCACGAGCAGTACTTC; cdr3_aa: CASSARLAGSHEQYF
d_call: -; j_call: TRBJ2-1; clone_size: -; v_call: TRBV7-8; cdr3_nt: TGTGCCAGCAATGGGGGCCCTGAGCAGTTCTTC; cdr3_aa: CASNGGPEQFF
d_call: TRBD1; j_call: TRBJ2-7; clone_size: -; v_call: TRBV5-1; cdr3_nt: TGCGCCAGCAGACTGGGGACAGAAGGTTGGTACTTC; cdr3_aa: CASRLGTEGWYF
d_call: -; j_call: TRBJ1-1; clone_size: -; v_call: TRBV7-2; cdr3_nt: TGTGCCAGCAGCCCCGGGATCTCTAACACTGAAGCTTTCTTT; cdr3_aa: CASSPGISNTEAFF
d_call: -; j_call: TRBJ2-6; clone_size: -; v_call: TRBV29-1; cdr3_nt: TGCAGCGTTGGACTGGCGGCTGGGGCCAACGTCCTGACTTTC; cdr3_aa: CSVGLAAGANVLTF
d_call: TRBD2; j_call: TRBJ2-4; clone_size: -; v_call: TRBV9; cdr3_nt: TGTGCCAGCTCATCGGGAGCGGGGGAAGCCAAAAACATTCAGTACTTC; cdr3_aa: CASSSGAGEAKNIQYF
d_call: -; j_call: TRBJ1-1; clone_size: -; v_call: TRBV5-1; cdr3_nt: TGCGCCAGCAGTTTACAGGGCACTGAAGCTTTCTTT; cdr3_aa: CASSLQGTEAFF
d_call: -; j_call: TRBJ2-2; clone_size: -; v_call: TRBV29-1; cdr3_nt: TGCAGCGTTGAAAGAGCGGCGAACACCGGGGAGCTGTTTTTT; cdr3_aa: CSVERAANTGELFF
d_call: -; j_call: TRBJ2-1; clone_size: few; v_call: TRBV4-1; cdr3_nt: TGCGCCAGCAGCCAAGATCCCTCAGGGTATCGGAATGAGCAGTTCTTC; cdr3_aa: CASSQDPSGYRNEQFF
d_call: -; j_call: TRBJ2-1; clone_size: -; v_call: TRBV19; cdr3_nt: TGTGCCAGTAGTATGGATGGAGGGGTAAAGCACTATGAGCAGTTCTTC; cdr3_aa: CASSMDGGVKHYEQFF
d_call: -; j_call: TRBJ2-3; clone_size: -; v_call: TRBV18; cdr3_nt: TGTGCCAGCTCACCCCCGGGACAGGGATTAGCGGGGGAACCCACAGATACGCAGTATTTT; cdr3_aa: CASSPPGQGLAGEPTDTQYF
d_call: TRBD1; j_call: TRBJ1-5; clone_size: -; v_call: TRBV5-1; cdr3_nt: TGCGCCAGCAGCCCGGGACAGTATAGCGATCAGCCCCAGCATTTT; cdr3_aa: CASSPGQYSDQPQHF
d_call: TRBD1; j_call: TRBJ2-7; clone_size: -; v_call: TRBV27; cdr3_nt: TGTGCCAGCAGTTCCCCTGGACAGGGACGCTACGAGCAGTACTTC; cdr3_aa: CASSSPGQGRYEQYF
d_call: -; j_call: TRBJ1-5; clone_size: few; v_call: TRBV5-1; cdr3_nt: TGCGCCAGCAGCTTGGAGGCAGGACTTAGCAATCAGCCCCAGCATTTT; cdr3_aa: CASSLEAGLSNQPQHF
d_call: -; j_call: TRBJ2-2; clone_size: -; v_call: TRBV18; cdr3_nt: TGTGCCAGCTCAAAACAGGGCGAGACCGGGGAGCTGTTTTTT; cdr3_aa: CASSKQGETGELFF
d_call: -; j_call: TRBJ1-2; clone_size: -; v_call: TRBV30; cdr3_nt: TGTGCCTGGGCAGGAACTAGGGGCTACACCTTC; cdr3_aa: CAWAGTRGYTF
d_call: TRBD2; j_call: TRBJ2-7; clone_size: -; v_call: TRBV19; cdr3_nt: TGTGCCAGTGCCCGTCGGGGAGGGCCGGGCGAGCAGTACTTC; cdr3_aa: CASARRGGPGEQYF
d_call: -; j_call: TRBJ1-3; clone_size: -; v_call: TRBV29-1; cdr3_nt: TGCAGCGTCGCAAATCAGGGGTTCTCCGGAAACACCATATATTTT; cdr3_aa: CSVANQGFSGNTIYF
d_call: -; j_call: TRBJ2-5; clone_size: once; v_call: TRBV20-1; cdr3_nt: TGCAGTGCTAGCGGGGAAGAGACCCAGTACTTC; cdr3_aa: CSASGEETQYF
d_call: -; j_call: TRBJ2-1; clone_size: -; v_call: TRBV13; cdr3_nt: TGTGCCAGCAGCTTTAGTTCCGGCTCCTACAATGAGCAGTTCTTC; cdr3_aa: CASSFSSGSYNEQFF
d_call: -; j_call: TRBJ1-5; clone_size: -; v_call: TRBV10-2; cdr3_nt: TGCGCCAGCAGTGATTTTAGGAGCCAGCCCCAGCATTTT; cdr3_aa: CASSDFRSQPQHF
d_call: -; j_call: TRBJ1-2; clone_size: -; v_call: TRBV6-1; cdr3_nt: TGTGCCAGCAGTGGACAGGCGAACTATGGCTACACCTTC; cdr3_aa: CASSGQANYGYTF
d_call: -; j_call: TRBJ2-5; clone_size: -; v_call: TRBV15; cdr3_nt: TGTGCCACCAGCCTACGGGAAGGAGGGGAGGAGACCCAGTACTTC; cdr3_aa: CATSLREGGEETQYF
d_call: TRBD1; j_call: TRBJ1-5; clone_size: -; v_call: TRBV6-4; cdr3_nt: TGTGCCAGCAGCAGAACAGGGGGACAGCCCCAGCATTTT; cdr3_aa: CASSRTGGQPQHF
d_call: -; j_call: TRBJ1-1; clone_size: -; v_call: TRBV5-1; cdr3_nt: TGCGCCAGCAGCTTGGAGGCGGGCTTGAACACTGAAGCTTTCTTT; cdr3_aa: CASSLEAGLNTEAFF
d_call: TRBD1; j_call: TRBJ2-7; clone_size: many; v_call: TRBV13; cdr3_nt: TGTGCCAGCAGCCCAACGACAGGGGGCTCCCAGTACTTC; cdr3_aa: CASSPTTGGSQYF
d_call: -; j_call: TRBJ1-2; clone_size: -; v_call: TRBV28; cdr3_nt: TGTGCCAGCAGTAACAGGGAGAGAGTGATCTGGGATGGCTACCCCTTC; cdr3_aa: CASSNRERVIWDGYPF
d_call: -; j_call: TRBJ2-5; clone_size: -; v_call: TRBV6-7; cdr3_nt: TGTGCCAGCAGCACCCTAGCAAGGCAAGAGACCCAGTACTTC; cdr3_aa: CASSTLARQETQYF
d_call: -; j_call: TRBJ2-3; clone_size: -; v_call: TRBV7-3; cdr3_nt: TGTGCCAGCAGCTTATTCCGGGGGAGGATAGATACGCAGTATTTT; cdr3_aa: CASSLFRGRIDTQYF
d_call: -; j_call: TRBJ2-3; clone_size: -; v_call: TRBV30; cdr3_nt: TGTGCCTGGAGTGCAGGGGTGCGCACAGATACGCAGTATTTT; cdr3_aa: CAWSAGVRTDTQYF
d_call: -; j_call: TRBJ2-7; clone_size: -; v_call: TRBV27; cdr3_nt: TGTGCCAGCAGAGGACTCGGGACACACGAGCAGTACTTC; cdr3_aa: CASRGLGTHEQYF
d_call: TRBD2; j_call: TRBJ2-1; clone_size: -; v_call: TRBV7-7; cdr3_nt: TGTGCTAGCAGCTTAGGTTCGGGAGGGAGGCAGTTCTTC; cdr3_aa: CASSLGSGGRQFF
d_call: -; j_call: TRBJ2-7; clone_size: -; v_call: TRBV5-6; cdr3_nt: TGTGCCAGCAGCTGGACACGACCCCTTGAGGACGAGCAGTACTTC; cdr3_aa: CASSWTRPLEDEQYF
d_call: TRBD1; j_call: TRBJ2-5; clone_size: -; v_call: TRBV25-1; cdr3_nt: TGTGCCAGCAGTGTCACAGGGGGCGTAGAGACCCAGTACTTC; cdr3_aa: CASSVTGGVETQYF
d_call: -; j_call: TRBJ2-1; clone_size: -; v_call: TRBV5-1; cdr3_nt: TGCGCCAGCAGCATCAACCTTAACCCGGGTTTCAATGAGCAGTTCTTC; cdr3_aa: CASSINLNPGFNEQFF
d_call: TRBD1; j_call: TRBJ1-1; clone_size: -; v_call: TRBV7-6; cdr3_nt: TGTGCCAGCAGCTTAGGGACAGGGGGCTTCACTGAAGCTTTCTTT; cdr3_aa: CASSLGTGGFTEAFF
d_call: -; j_call: TRBJ1-6; clone_size: -; v_call: TRBV7-8; cdr3_nt: TGTGCCAGCAGCTCCCACAGGAGTTATAATTCACCCCTCCACTTT; cdr3_aa: CASSSHRSYNSPLHF
d_call: -; j_call: TRBJ1-1; clone_size: few; v_call: TRBV7-9; cdr3_nt: TGTGCCAGCAGCTTAGAAGGGGATGAAGCTTTCTTT; cdr3_aa: CASSLEGDEAFF
d_call: -; j_call: TRBJ2-1; clone_size: -; v_call: TRBV7-9; cdr3_nt: TGTGCCAGCAGCTTACTAGGGGCTATTTGGTCCTACAATGAGCAGTTCTTC; cdr3_aa: CASSLLGAIWSYNEQFF
d_call: TRBD2; j_call: TRBJ2-7; clone_size: -; v_call: TRBV19; cdr3_nt: TGTGCCAGTAGTCACCCTAGCGGGACCTACGAGCAGTACTTC; cdr3_aa: CASSHPSGTYEQYF
d_call: TRBD2; j_call: TRBJ2-1; clone_size: -; v_call: TRBV27; cdr3_nt: TGTGCCAGCAGCCCCGGACTAGCGGGAGTAAATGGGCAGTTCTTC; cdr3_aa: CASSPGLAGVNGQFF
d_call: TRBD1; j_call: TRBJ1-2; clone_size: -; v_call: TRBV5-4; cdr3_nt: TGTGCCAGCAGCCGAGGACAGGGGGATGGCTACACCTTC; cdr3_aa: CASSRGQGDGYTF
d_call: TRBD1; j_call: TRBJ1-3; clone_size: -; v_call: TRBV7-2; cdr3_nt: TGTGCCAGCAGTTCCGGGACAGGGAGTGGAAACACCATATATTTT; cdr3_aa: CASSSGTGSGNTIYF